The 28 T cell receptor beta chains in this list originate from one sample, sequenced in a study of response to subunit inactivated influenza vaccine. MiXCR was run by TCRdb on the RT-PCR reads, yielding one entry per CDR3 protein. The sample shows about 780,000 distinct CDR3 sequences, roughly 20% of them seen only once. Sequenced material: PBMCs from blood, taken around 5 days after vaccination. The receptors originated from a man aged 50 to 60 who received an inactivated influenza vaccine.

This chain links TRBV9 with TRBJ2-5, with D perhaps TRBD2 (6 bases). Between the trimmed V and J ends, which lost 0 bases and 5 bases, there was a span of 14 bases. Germline assignment: CDR1 SGDLS and CDR2 YYNGEE. The CDR3 runs 15 residues. CDR3 region: CASSVGGLQGETQYF. The DNA for the CDR3 is TGTGCCAGCAGCGTAGGGGGACTCCAAGGGGAGACCCAGTACTTC.

The chain recombines TRBV4-1 with TRBJ2-5; D unresolved. Germline CDR1 and CDR2: MGHRA and YSYEKL. V lost 3 bases to trimming and J lost 4 bases, with 15 bases between them. The CDR3 spans 15 residues. CDR3 region: CASSHPDLLGETQYF. DNA of the CDR3: TGCGCCAGCAGCCATCCCGACCTGCTAGGAGAGACCCAGTACTTC.

CDR3 region: CASTKRGIYNEQFF. The CDR3 nucleotides read TGTGCCAGCACTAAGCGGGGGATATACAATGAGCAGTTCTTC. The rearrangement uses TRBV6-2 or TRBV6-3 and TRBJ2-1; 8 bases agree with TRBD2. The CDR3 has 14 residues. V lost 7 bases to trimming and J lost 4 bases; unmatched junction nucleotides: 6. Per the germline V gene, CDR1 is MNHEY and CDR2 is SVGEGT.

The chain joins TRBV7-9 to TRBJ2-3, with TRBD2 as a possible D gene (6 bases). Trimming removed 4 bases from V and 4 bases from J, with 12 bases in between. CDR1 is SEHNR, CDR2 FQNEAQ, per germline (reference sequence). The CDR3 runs 14 residues. This CDR3 reads CASSSAPGADTQYF. For the CDR3, the DNA is TGTGCCAGCAGCTCGGCTCCGGGGGCAGATACGCAGTATTTT.

CDR3 residues: CASSQRGSVKNIQYF. CDR3 DNA sequence: TGTGCCAGCAGCCAGCGGGGGTCGGTCAAAAACATTCAGTACTTC. The genes are TRBV3-1 and TRBJ2-4; 7 nucleotides match TRBD2. Germline assignment: CDR1 LGHDT and CDR2 YNNKEL (reference sequence). J lost 3 bases, V lost 3 bases, and 5 bases had no gene match. The CDR3 runs to 15 residues.

The table lists this clonotype with many counts. CDR3 in amino acids: CASSQDRAGLNTGELFF. The DNA of the CDR3 is TGCGCCAGCAGCCAAGATAGGGCGGGGTTGAACACCGGGGAGCTGTTTTTT. The genes are TRBV4-3 and TRBJ2-2; TRBD2 is a possible D gene (6 bases). V shed 0 bases and J shed 1 base, with 12 bases lying between them. Germline V CDR1 and CDR2: LGHNA, YSLEER. This CDR3 has 17 residues.

A few counts support this clonotype. The CDR3 bases are TGTGCCAGCAGTTCCGGGGCTGTTCAGCCCCAGCATTTT. This codes for CASSSGAVQPQHF. The chain joins TRBV12-3 or TRBV12-4 to TRBJ1-5, with D tentatively TRBD1 (5 bases). Trimming took 4 bases from V and 6 from J, leaving 10 bases between them. This CDR3 is built from 13 residues.

The chain is built from TRBV5-1 and TRBJ2-5, with 8 bases aligning to TRBD2. The V and J ends lost 4 bases and 5 bases, in that order; junction bases with no gene match: 13. Germline V CDR1 and CDR2: SGHRS, YFSETQ. This CDR3 comprises 16 residues. CDR3 loop: CASSQSMRGARETQYF. In DNA, the CDR3 is TGCGCCAGCAGCCAAAGTATGCGGGGGGCTCGGGAGACCCAGTACTTC.

The chain employs TRBV9 and TRBJ2-7, with 7 bases aligning to TRBD1. The germline V gene encodes CDR1 SGDLS and CDR2 YYNGEE. V dropped 4 bases and J dropped 2; count of bases not matched to a gene: 6. This CDR3 has 14 amino acids. The CDR3 sequence: CASSPTGNTYEQYF. In DNA, the CDR3 is TGTGCCAGCAGCCCGACAGGGAATACCTACGAGCAGTACTTC.

This chain uses TRBV6-1 with TRBJ2-2; 13 nucleotides agree with TRBD2. The CDR3 runs to 17 residues. Per the germline V gene, CDR1 is MNHNS and CDR2 is SASEGT. Unmatched junction bases numbered 6, after V lost 6 bases and J lost 2 bases. As DNA, the CDR3 is TGTGCCAGCAGACTGGGACTAGCGGGAATAAACACCGGGGAGCTGTTTTTT. This sequence encodes CASRLGLAGINTGELFF.

Written as DNA, the CDR3 is TGTGCCAGCAGTTACTCGTTTTTAGCGACATACAATGAGCAGTTCTTC. Amino acid sequence: CASSYSFLATYNEQFF. This rearrangement joins TRBV6-5 to TRBJ2-1; a possible D gene is TRBD2 (5 bases). The V gene's germline CDR1 is MNHEY and CDR2 SVGAGI. Trimming shortened V by 0 bases and J by 4 bases, and 13 bases separated the two germline ends. The CDR3 consists of 16 residues.

The rearrangement uses TRBV20-1 and TRBJ2-3, with 10 bases fitting TRBD2. The CDR3 runs 13 residues. Per germline, CDR1 DFQATT and CDR2 SNEGSKA (reference sequence). The CDR3 nucleotides are TGCAGAGCGGGGGGGGCAAGCACAGATACGCAGTATTTT. Its protein is CRAGGASTDTQYF.

This clonotype was observed a few times. V and J are TRBV27 and TRBJ2-5; TRBD2 might be the D (6 bases). The CDR3 runs 15 residues. Germline V lookup: CDR1 MNHEY, CDR2 SMNVEV (reference sequence). Trimming removed 2 bases at V and 1 base at J, with 11 bases between. This CDR3 reads CASSLRRGIQETQYF. The CDR3, as DNA: TGTGCCAGCAGTTTAAGGCGGGGAATCCAAGAGACCCAGTACTTC.

This clonotype has a handful of counts. V is TRBV20-1 and J is TRBJ2-5, with 11 bases matching TRBD2. V lost 6 bases to trimming and J lost 5 bases; unmatched junction nucleotides: 8. Germline CDR1 DFQATT, CDR2 SNEGSKA (reference sequence). This CDR3 spans 14 amino acids. The CDR3 is CSADSGRALETQYF. CDR3 sequence (DNA): TGCAGTGCAGATAGCGGGAGGGCCCTGGAGACCCAGTACTTC.

This chain links TRBV12-3 or TRBV12-4 with TRBJ2-3; D uncertain. CDR3 size: 14 residues. The germline V and J ends were trimmed by 4 bases and 2 bases, with 10 bases remaining between them. DNA of the CDR3: TGTGCCAGCAGTTGGGCAGATACCACAGATACGCAGTATTTT. Translation: CASSWADTTDTQYF.

The chain recombines TRBV29-1 with TRBJ2-3; 9 bases agree with TRBD1. This CDR3 has 13 amino acids. Germline values: CDR1 SQVTM, CDR2 ANQGSEA. V lost 6 bases, J lost 5 bases, and 6 bases stayed unmatched. This chain's CDR3 is CSVTGGEKDTQYF. CDR3 in DNA: TGCAGCGTCACAGGGGGCGAGAAAGATACGCAGTATTTT.

A few counts support this clonotype. The chain employs TRBV4-1 and TRBJ1-2; a possible D gene is TRBD1 (5 bases). Trimming pared 0 bases from V and 4 bases from J, leaving 15 bases between. CDR3 length equals 16 residues. Germline assignment: CDR1 MGHRA and CDR2 YSYEKL. The CDR3 region has the DNA TGCGCCAGCAGCCAAGACTCGAAGGGGATAGTCTATGGCTACACCTTC. Its protein product is CASSQDSKGIVYGYTF.

The chain carries TRBV25-1 and TRBJ1-2, with 7 bases matching TRBD1. With 2 bases clipped from V and 7 bases from J, the junction kept 1 base outside the gene matches. The CDR3 is 12 residues long. Germline V gene sequence: CDR1 MGHDK, CDR2 SYGVNS. In DNA, the CDR3 is TGTGCCAGCAGTGAAACAGGGGTTGGCTACACCTTC. Its protein product is CASSETGVGYTF.

CDR3 in DNA: TGCAGCGCCACCGGACAGGGGACTAATGAAAAACTGTTTTTT. Translating it yields CSATGQGTNEKLFF. The chain uses TRBV29-1 and TRBJ1-4, with TRBD1 identical over 9 bases. The germline V gene encodes CDR1 SQVTM and CDR2 ANQGSEA. V trimming: 7 bases; J trimming: 2 bases; junction bases outside the gene matches: 5. This CDR3 region has 14 residues.

The chain combines TRBV11-2 with TRBJ2-7; D may correspond to TRBD1 or TRBD2 (5 bases each). The CDR3 loop spans 14 amino acids. Germline CDR1 and CDR2: SGHAT and FQNNGV. The V gene lost 5 bases and the J gene lost 5 bases, with 16 bases spanning the gap. This chain's CDR3 is CASSTISAGNEQYF. The DNA of the CDR3 is TGTGCCAGCAGCACGATTAGCGCAGGGAACGAGCAGTACTTC.

This clonotype has a handful of counts. V usage is TRBV4-2 and J usage is TRBJ1-2; D might be TRBD1 (5 bases). This CDR3 is 16 amino acids long. The ends were cut back, 0 bases at V and 4 bases at J, with 15 bases in the middle. Germline values: CDR1 LGHNA, CDR2 YNFKEQ. CDR3 DNA: TGTGCCAGCAGCCAAGAGATTGGGGCGCGTGTCTATGGCTACACCTTC. This translates into CASSQEIGARVYGYTF.

This clonotype was picked up a small number of times. V gene TRBV7-2 combines with J gene TRBJ2-7, with D unclear. V was pared by 0 bases and J by 0 bases, with 9 bases between. The germline CDR1 and CDR2 sequences are SGHTA and FQGNSA. The CDR3 has 15 residues. The CDR3 nucleotides read TGTGCCAGCAGCTTAGCGTATCGGAGCTCCTACGAGCAGTACTTC. Protein sequence: CASSLAYRSSYEQYF.

V and J are TRBV11-2 and TRBJ2-7; D is undetermined. Germline assignment: CDR1 SGHAT and CDR2 FQNNGV. The CDR3 has 13 amino acids. V was pared by 2 bases and J by 3 bases, with 8 bases between. The CDR3 DNA follows: TGTGCCAGCAGCTTATCGGCAAACTACGAGCAGTACTTC. It encodes CASSLSANYEQYF.

The chain uses TRBV12-3 or TRBV12-4 and TRBJ2-5; 11 nucleotides align to TRBD2. The CDR3 has 17 residues. V lost 1 base to trimming and J lost 2 bases; unmatched junction nucleotides: 6. CDR3 bases: TGTGCCAGCAGTTTAGGGCTAGCGGGAGGAATTCAAGAGACCCAGTACTTC. It yields the protein CASSLGLAGGIQETQYF.

The chain links TRBV29-1 to TRBJ2-3, with a possible D match to TRBD1 (5 bases). V was shortened by 7 bases and J by 3 bases, with 14 bases between the two germline ends. Germline V gene lookup returns CDR1 SQVTM and CDR2 ANQGSEA. This CDR3 has 13 residues. The CDR3 DNA is TGCAGCGCAGACCTCTCAGGGACAGATACGCAGTATTTT. It translates to CSADLSGTDTQYF.

The rearrangement joins TRBV6-1 to TRBJ2-7; 8 bases agree with TRBD1. The CDR3 spans 14 residues. J was trimmed by 4 bases and V by 6 bases; bases with no gene match: 8. Germline V lookup: CDR1 MNHNS, CDR2 SASEGT. Written as DNA, the CDR3 is TGTGCCAGCAGAGAGGGGACAGGAAAATACGAGCAGTACTTC. Residues: CASREGTGKYEQYF.

V is TRBV4-1 and J is TRBJ2-5; 7 bases agree with TRBD1. V lost 0 bases and J lost 7; bases outside the gene matches: 11. The CDR3 runs 16 residues. Germline CDR1 MGHRA, CDR2 YSYEKL. The CDR3 bases are TGCGCCAGCAGCCAAGAACCCGGCAGGGGGACGGGGACCCAGTACTTC. Residues: CASSQEPGRGTGTQYF.

With respect to this clonotype: At one boundary the junction diverges from the germline segment, which might be a read error. The chain carries TRBV27 and TRBJ2-5, with 7 positions matching TRBD1. The CDR3 is made up of 13 amino acids. Germline lookup yields CDR1 MNHEY and CDR2 SMNVEV (reference sequence). In DNA, the CDR3 is TGTGCCAGTAGTTGGGACAGTAAAGAGACCCAGTACTTC. Protein: CASSWDSKETQYF.